The clone carrying this T cell receptor beta chain was counted a few times. Its antigen is as yet unknown. The CDR3 length is 14 residues. Germline CDR1 SEHNR, CDR2 FQNEAQ (reference sequence). V lost 4 bases to trimming and J lost 4 bases, with 8 bases between them. Quantitative 5'-RACE with molecular barcodes generated TCR beta libraries. TCRdb recomputed calls from the 5' RACE reads with MiXCR, one row per CDR3 protein. Of under 300,000 distinct CDR3 sequences listed, around 10% are singletons. This specimen belongs to a study of CD8 T cells in ankylosing spondylitis. Findings and caveats of the study: In ankylosing spondylitis blood, a motif of 7 to 9 highly homologous TCR beta variants appeared characteristic. Clones linked to disease were reported to show significant enrichment in matched ankylosing spondylitis synovial fluid. With a CD8+ phenotype, disease-linked clones were relatively rare in peripheral blood.

This TCR was recovered from a male donor with ankylosing spondylitis or in good health (not recorded which). J is TRBJ2-6 and V is TRBV7-9, with D possibly being TRBD2 (5 bases). Input material: blood, either unsorted or a sorted T cell fraction (not recorded which). CDR3 nucleotides: TGTGCCAGCAGCTACCCGGGAGGGGCCAACGTCCTGACTTTC. It is translated as CASSYPGGANVLTF. Using reference TRBV7-9 and TRBJ2-6 for the parts outside the CDR3, the full variable domain is DTGVSQNPRHKITKRGQNVTFRCDPISEHNRLYWYRQTLGQGPEFLTYFQNEAQLEKSRLLSDRFSAERPKGSFSTLEIQRTEQGDSAMYLCASSYPGGANVLTFGAGSRLTVL.